These T cell receptor beta chains were read from a single sample in a study of metastatic and nonmetastatic thyroid tumors. TCRdb re-analyzed the PCR reads through MiXCR. The table lists 20,000 to 25,000 clones, less than 15% of them singletons, with around 13% in the top ten. Input material: tumor tissue. All receptors derive from a female donor with papillary thyroid cancer or a benign thyroid nodule (not recorded which). Some clones in this sample may be carry-over from other donors' samples. Each CDR3 is given with its conserved first and last residue. A D gene is named only where the DNA matches it firmly. Part of the rows lack a size; the others show once, few, many or a class for expanded clones.

size	V	D	J	CDR3	DNA
NA	TRBV18	TRBD2	TRBJ2-3	CASSPPSGGRRTDTQYF	TGTGCCAGCTCACCACCGAGCGGGGGGCGTCGCACAGATACGCAGTATTTT
many	TRBV6-1	NA	TRBJ1-3	CAAGLSGNTIYF	TGTGCCGCGGGACTTTCGGGAAACACCATATATTTT
many	TRBV29-1	NA	TRBJ1-1	CSVDRGTRREAFF	TGCAGCGTTGATCGAGGGACCCGAAGGGAAGCTTTCTTT
many	TRBV27	NA	TRBJ1-2	CASSPQSGRGNYGYTF	TGTGCCAGCAGTCCCCAAAGCGGTAGAGGAAACTATGGCTACACCTTC
few	TRBV7-3	NA	TRBJ2-1	CASSFIGNVQFF	TGTGCCAGCAGCTTTATCGGGAATGTGCAGTTCTTC
many	TRBV20-1	NA	TRBJ2-1	CSARPGRDVGYNEQFF	TGCAGTGCTAGACCGGGCAGGGATGTCGGCTACAATGAGCAGTTCTTC
many	TRBV10-3	TRBD2	TRBJ2-5	CAISDLASGGRETQYF	TGTGCCATCAGTGACCTCGCCAGCGGGGGGCGAGAGACCCAGTACTTC
NA	TRBV7-9	NA	TRBJ1-5	CASSSARNKPQHF	TGTGCCAGCAGCTCAGCAAGAAATAAGCCCCAGCATTTT
many	TRBV20-1	TRBD1	TRBJ2-1	CSARDLVGSQGARNEQFF	TGCAGTGCTAGAGATCTTGTTGGTTCGCAGGGGGCGAGGAATGAGCAGTTCTTC
NA	TRBV29-1	NA	TRBJ2-7	CSVYHSSAWEQYF	TGCAGCGTTTATCACAGTTCAGCTTGGGAGCAGTACTTC
many	TRBV12-3/TRBV12-4	NA	TRBJ2-1	CASSHRTGYNEQFF	TGTGCCAGCAGTCATCGGACGGGGTACAATGAGCAGTTCTTC